Listed below are T cell receptor beta chains from one sample, sequenced in a study of CD8 T cells in Susac syndrome. Each CDR3 protein gets one entry after TCRdb re-called the immunoSEQ multiplex PCR reads with MiXCR. The data hold approximately 180,000 distinct CDR3 sequences, with approximately 96% observed a single time. The sample was CD4+ T cells from PBMCs. The receptors were sampled from a human donor with multiple sclerosis. CDR3s include the opening cysteine and the closing phenylalanine or tryptophan. Fields, in order: clone size, V gene, J gene, D gene, CDR3 DNA, CDR3 protein. The D gene is left open where the match is weak. Not all rows give a size; the values are once, few, many and, for expanded clones, a class.

NA	TRBV4-1	TRBJ1-4	NA	TGCGCCAGCAGCTATGAGTGGGGGGGACTGTTTTTT	CASSYEWGGLFF
NA	TRBV19	TRBJ1-2	TRBD1	TGTGCCAGTACCCCAGGACAGGGTAACTATGGCTACACCTTC	CASTPGQGNYGYTF
NA	TRBV7-9	TRBJ1-1	TRBD1	TGTGCCAGCAGCCAGGGGGTGCCTGAAGCTTTCTTT	CASSQGVPEAFF
NA	TRBV23-1	TRBJ1-1	NA	TGCGCCAGCAAGGGAGCCGGGGGCACTGAAGCTTTCTTT	CASKGAGGTEAFF
NA	TRBV28	TRBJ2-6	NA	TGTGCCAGCAGGGAGACAGGACGCTCTGGGGCCAACGTCCTGACTTTC	CASRETGRSGANVLTF
NA	TRBV5-4	TRBJ1-1	NA	TGTGCCAGCAGCTTGTGGGCGGGGAACACTGAAGCTTTCTTT	CASSLWAGNTEAFF
NA	TRBV29-1	TRBJ2-1	NA	TGCAGCGTTGAGCCCCGGGTGTCCGGCCGCAATGAGCAGTTCTTC	CSVEPRVSGRNEQFF
NA	TRBV29-1	TRBJ1-1	TRBD1	TGCAGCGGATCGCTTTTCGGGACAGATATCAACACTGAAGCTTTCTTT	CSGSLFGTDINTEAFF
NA	TRBV30	TRBJ2-5	TRBD1	TGTGCCTGGAGTGTACGGGTAACAGGGGCCCGCCTGAATCCATACCAAGAGACCCAGTACTTC	CAWSVRVTGARLNPYQETQYF
NA	TRBV7-3	TRBJ1-6	NA	TGTGCCAGCAGCCCGCAGAGCCGCTCCTATAATTCACCCCTCCACTTT	CASSPQSRSYNSPLHF
NA	TRBV20-1	TRBJ2-5	NA	TGCAGTGCTGGCCTAGGGGGAGAGACCCAGTACTTC	CSAGLGGETQYF
NA	TRBV5-1	TRBJ2-7	NA	TGCGCCAGCAGCTTGGAACTTCGGACGCCCTACGAGCAGTACTTC	CASSLELRTPYEQYF
NA	TRBV9	TRBJ2-7	NA	TGTGCCAGCAGCTCGTCGACGGGACGGAGCTCCTACGAGCAGTACTTC	CASSSSTGRSSYEQYF
NA	TRBV5-6	TRBJ1-6	TRBD1	TGTGCCAGCAGCTTGGGAGAGGGGGCCGGGTATAATTCACCCCTCCACTTT	CASSLGEGAGYNSPLHF
NA	TRBV20-1	TRBJ2-1	NA	TGCAGTGCTGGGGATCCCGCTCGAAATGAGCAGTTCTTC	CSAGDPARNEQFF
NA	TRBV29-1	TRBJ2-7	NA	TGCAGCGCCCGAGCGGGTCAGTACTACGAGCAGTACTTC	CSARAGQYYEQYF
NA	TRBV20-1	TRBJ2-5	TRBD2	TGCAGTGCTCCCCACCCGACTAGCGGGGAAGAGACCCAGTACTTC	CSAPHPTSGEETQYF
NA	TRBV9	TRBJ2-3	NA	TGTGCCAGCAGCGTAGCTCCGGGGGGCCGAGGGGATACGCAGTATTTT	CASSVAPGGRGDTQYF
few	TRBV7-9	TRBJ2-3	NA	TGTGCCAGCAGCCGTAGCTCAGATACGCAGTATTTT	CASSRSSDTQYF
NA	TRBV18	TRBJ1-1	NA	TGTGCCAGCTCACCAATCACCCCGAACACTGAAGCTTTCTTT	CASSPITPNTEAFF
once	TRBV6-2/TRBV6-3	TRBJ2-2	NA	TGTGCCAGCACCCCAAGGGGGGTTGAGAACACCGGGGAGCTGTTTTTT	CASTPRGVENTGELFF
few	TRBV27	TRBJ1-1	NA	TGTGCCAGCAGTAGGGATGTGAACACTGAAGCTTTCTTT	CASSRDVNTEAFF
NA	TRBV13	TRBJ1-5	NA	TGTGCCAGCAGCTTCGGGCTGAATCAGCCCCAGCATTTT	CASSFGLNQPQHF
NA	TRBV20-1	TRBJ2-1	TRBD2	TGCAGTGCCAGACCTTTCCTTGCGGGGGAGTACAATGAGCAGTTCTTC	CSARPFLAGEYNEQFF
NA	TRBV5-4	TRBJ2-7	TRBD1	TGTGCCAGCAGCTTGAGGGACAGGGGTGTCGAGCAGTACTTC	CASSLRDRGVEQYF
NA	TRBV11-2	TRBJ1-2	NA	TGTGCCAGCAGCTTGGCGACAGGAGGGGTTGGCTACACCTTC	CASSLATGGVGYTF
NA	TRBV9	TRBJ2-3	NA	TGTGCCAGCAGCGTAGTTTCCTTAGATACGCAGTATTTT	CASSVVSLDTQYF
NA	TRBV29-1	TRBJ2-7	NA	TGCAGCGTTATAGTACGAGACGAGCAGTACTTC	CSVIVRDEQYF
NA	TRBV20-1	TRBJ1-6	NA	TGCAGTGCTAGAGGTGGCCTGGGATCCTATAATTCACCCCTCCACTTT	CSARGGLGSYNSPLHF
NA	TRBV4-2	TRBJ2-5	TRBD2	TGTGCCAGCCGACTAGCGGGGTTCCAAGAGACCCAGTACTTC	CASRLAGFQETQYF
NA	TRBV2	TRBJ2-4	NA	TGTGCCATCAACTGGGGGATAGAGGGGAACATTCAGTACTTC	CAINWGIEGNIQYF
NA	TRBV30	TRBJ1-1	NA	TGTGCCTGGAGTCCGGCCTCACTCTCGAACACTGAAGCTTTCTTT	CAWSPASLSNTEAFF
NA	TRBV30	TRBJ1-2	NA	TGTGCCTATCCAAGGGTTGGGAGAGGGCGCGCAGGAGTCTATGGCTACACCTTC	CAYPRVGRGRAGVYGYTF
NA	TRBV29-1	TRBJ1-4	NA	TGCAGCGTTGGTCGGGGGACTAATGAAAAACTGTTTTTT	CSVGRGTNEKLFF
NA	TRBV7-9	TRBJ2-5	NA	TGTGCCAGCAGCTCCTCCCTTACGTTTCCCAAAGAGACCCAGTACTTC	CASSSSLTFPKETQYF
NA	TRBV3-1	TRBJ2-7	NA	TGTGCCAGCAGCCTAGGGGTAAGTGAGCAGTACTTC	CASSLGVSEQYF
NA	TRBV7-8	TRBJ2-7	NA	TGTGCCAGCAGCTTACCGGGGGTCCACGAGCAGTACTTC	CASSLPGVHEQYF
NA	TRBV20-1	TRBJ1-2	NA	TGCAGCTTAAGAACCCAGGGGAACTATGGCTACACCTTC	CSLRTQGNYGYTF
NA	TRBV7-2	TRBJ2-5	NA	TGTGCCAGCAGCTTAGTGCCGGGATCCTTACCCAAAGAGACCCAGTACTTC	CASSLVPGSLPKETQYF
NA	TRBV29-1	TRBJ2-2	TRBD2	TGCAGCGTTGAGACTAGCGGGGGTGGGACCGGGGAGCTGTTTTTT	CSVETSGGGTGELFF
NA	TRBV3-1	TRBJ2-1	NA	TGTGCCAGCAGCCAAGTCTCGCAAGGTGAGCAGTTCTTC	CASSQVSQGEQFF
few	TRBV20-1	TRBJ2-3	NA	TGCAGTGCTAGAGATTCCCGGGGCACAGATACGCAGTATTTT	CSARDSRGTDTQYF
NA	TRBV15	TRBJ2-1	NA	TGTGCCACCAGCGCCGTCCTATCCCACCATGAGCAGTTCTTC	CATSAVLSHHEQFF
NA	TRBV27	TRBJ2-3	NA	TGTGCCAGCAGTCCACCCGCTAGCACAGATACGCAGTATTTT	CASSPPASTDTQYF
NA	TRBV28	TRBJ2-7	NA	TGTGCCACTTCCTGGCCAGGGGCCTACGAGCAGTACTTC	CATSWPGAYEQYF
NA	TRBV29-1	TRBJ2-7	NA	TGCAGCGTTGTAAGCAGGGGCCCGAACTACGAGCAGTACTTC	CSVVSRGPNYEQYF
NA	TRBV10-3	TRBJ1-1	TRBD1	TGTGCCACCCGACAGGGGTCAGAGAACACTGAAGCTTTCTTT	CATRQGSENTEAFF
NA	TRBV27	TRBJ1-2	TRBD1	TGTGCCAGCAGTCCATGGGACAGAGGCCACTATGGCTACACCTTC	CASSPWDRGHYGYTF
NA	TRBV12-3/TRBV12-4	TRBJ1-2	NA	TGTGCCAGCAGTGTAGGCACTGTCAGGGGAGGTTATGGCTACACCTTC	CASSVGTVRGGYGYTF
NA	TRBV27	TRBJ2-7	TRBD1	TGTGCCAGCAGTCGGACAGGGTATACCTACGAGCAGTACTTC	CASSRTGYTYEQYF
NA	TRBV29-1	TRBJ2-3	NA	TGCAGCGCCCTCGACCATACGCAGTATTTT	CSALDHTQYF
NA	TRBV7-2	TRBJ1-6	NA	TGTGCCAGCAGCTTGGGGGGGAATGGTTCACCCCTCCACTTT	CASSLGGNGSPLHF
NA	TRBV9	TRBJ2-7	TRBD1	TGTGCCAGCAGCGTAGCCGGGACAGGGTCCTACGAGCAGTACTTC	CASSVAGTGSYEQYF
NA	TRBV7-3	TRBJ2-3	NA	TGTGCCAGCAGCCAGCTTGGGTCTAGCACAGATACGCAGTATTTT	CASSQLGSSTDTQYF
NA	TRBV5-1	TRBJ2-2	NA	TGCGCCAGCATGGGGGCCGGGGAGCTGTTTTTT	CASMGAGELFF
NA	TRBV18	TRBJ2-6	NA	TGTGCCAGCTCACCATCAAGCGTCTCAGGGGCCAACGTCCTGACTTTC	CASSPSSVSGANVLTF
NA	TRBV19	TRBJ1-5	NA	TGTGCCAGTAGCCTTGGGTTCCAGCCCCAGCATTTT	CASSLGFQPQHF
NA	TRBV4-2	TRBJ1-4	NA	TGTGCCAGCAGCCTTCGGCCCCCCGACAGAGCAACTAATGAAAAACTGTTTTTT	CASSLRPPDRATNEKLFF
NA	TRBV30	TRBJ1-6	NA	TGTGCCTGGAGAACCGGTTTGAATAATTCACCCCTCCACTTT	CAWRTGLNNSPLHF
NA	TRBV30	TRBJ1-6	NA	TGTGCCTGGAGCAACAGTGGATTGAGGGATTCACCCCTCCACTTT	CAWSNSGLRDSPLHF